This entry lists 21 T cell receptor beta chains sequenced from one sample in a study of blood T cell repertoires in COVID-19 (TCRdb year 2020). Libraries were built with the immunoSEQ multiplex PCR assay. TCRdb obtained this table from immuneACCESS and retained in-frame rearrangements with V and J assigned. These tables miss some clones; where compared with another copy, unresolved V genes account for less than half of the shortfall, and the remainder is unexplained. The sample has fewer than 150,000 clones on record, 85% to 90% of them singletons. The ten top clones hold around 5% of the sample. Sequencing was done on a sample of peripheral blood. These receptors originate from a human donor in a cohort sampled during active COVID-19.

This chain connects TRBV21-1 to TRBJ2-7; the listed D gene, TRBD2, was not tested against the DNA. TRBV21-1 is assigned pseudogene status. The CDR3 length is 14 residues. This CDR3 is CASSKPREKYEQYF. CDR3 DNA: TGTGCCAGCAGCAAGCCGCGGGAGAAATACGAGCAGTACTTC.

The chain joins TRBV3-1 (or the pseudogene TRBV3-2) to TRBJ1-2, with D possibly being TRBD1 (5 bases). The CDR3 has 16 residues. The germline CDR1 and CDR2 sequences are LGHDT and YNNKEL (reference sequence). V shed 0 bases and J shed 6 bases, with 17 bases lying between them. The CDR3, as DNA: TGTGCCAGCAGCCAAGAAAGCCGTCGTGTGGGGCATGGCTACACCTTC. It specifies CASSQESRRVGHGYTF.

The rearrangement links TRBV28 to TRBJ2-5; 15 bases are shared with TRBD2. V was pared by 5 bases and J by 5 bases, with 6 bases of the junction left unmatched. The CDR3 runs to 16 residues. Germline CDR1 and CDR2: MDHEN and SYDVKM. In nucleotides, the CDR3 is TGTGCCAGCAGTCGCCCCGGACTAGCGGGGGGGGAGACCCAGTACTTC. This translates into CASSRPGLAGGETQYF.

The table lists this clone with a count of one. The chain has TRBV5-4 and TRBJ2-5, with 8 bases aligning to TRBD1. The junction had 6 bases not matched to a gene; V was cut back by 4 bases and J by 1 base. The CDR3 totals 15 residues. The germline CDR1 and CDR2 sequences are SGHNT and YYREEE (reference sequence). The DNA of the CDR3 is TGTGCCAGCAGCCGGGACAGGTCCTCCCAAGAGACCCAGTACTTC. Translating gives CASSRDRSSQETQYF.

This chain connects TRBV19 to TRBJ1-4; 11 bases match TRBD1. Germline V lookup: CDR1 LNHDA, CDR2 SQIVND (reference sequence). Germline trimming cut 8 bases from V and 2 bases from J; bases unmatched to any gene: 4. The CDR3 runs to 15 residues. The CDR3, as DNA: TGTGCCAGTGGACAGGGGGCGCGGACTAATGAAAAACTGTTTTTT. Translated, it gives CASGQGARTNEKLFF.

The genes are TRBV5-1 and TRBJ2-1; 10 bases are shared with TRBD2. The CDR3 length is 17 residues. Trimming took 0 bases from V and 0 from J; bases not matched to a gene: 3. CDR1 is SGHRS, CDR2 YFSETQ, per germline. DNA of the CDR3: TGCGCCAGCAGCTTGGTAGCGGGAGGTGACTCCTACAATGAGCAGTTCTTC. Encoded protein: CASSLVAGGDSYNEQFF.

V gene TRBV7-6 combines with J gene TRBJ1-6; D call uncertain. CDR3 length: 14 amino acids. Trimming left V 5 bases short and J 7 bases short, with 12 bases between. The germline gives CDR1 SGHVS, CDR2 FNYEAQ. CDR3 DNA sequence: TGTGCCAGCAGCCTCGTCGAACAGAATTCACCCCTCCACTTT. Its protein is CASSLVEQNSPLHF. Combining the CDR3 with reference TRBV7-6 and TRBJ1-6 gives the whole variable domain GAGVSQSPRYKVTKRGQDVALRCDPISGHVSLYWYRQALGQGPEFLTYFNYEAQQDKSGLPNDRFSAERPEGSISTLTIQRTEQRDSAMYRCASSLVEQNSPLHFGNGTRLTVT.

Notes on this clone: At one end, the junction sequence differs from germline, possibly due to a read error. This rearrangement joins TRBV27 to TRBJ1-1; a weak D match, TRBD1 (5 bases). Per the germline V gene, CDR1 is MNHEY and CDR2 is SMNVEV (reference sequence). CDR3 length: 15 amino acids. The CDR3 is CASSLWGDPRTGAFF. The CDR3, as DNA: TGTGCCAGCAGTCTCTGGGGGGACCCCCGGACTGGAGCTTTCTTT.

This clone was counted once. The rearrangement joins TRBV18 to TRBJ2-7; 7 positions agree with TRBD1. The germline V gene has CDR1 KGHSH and CDR2 LQKENI. The CDR3 has 13 amino acids. The trim removed 2 bases at V and 5 bases at J, leaving 3 bases unmatched. Here the CDR3 reads CASSPTQGDEQYF. The CDR3 nucleotides read TGTGCCAGCTCACCAACCCAGGGGGACGAGCAGTACTTC.

This sequence joins TRBV7-8 and TRBJ2-7, with 10 bases lining up with TRBD1. V lost 5 bases and J lost 5; bases outside the gene matches: 12. From germline, CDR1 is SGHVS and CDR2 FQNEAQ. The CDR3 runs to 16 residues. CDR3 coding DNA: TGTGCCAGCAGCCTTAATCCGGGACAGGGGAGAGACGAGCAGTACTTC. Protein product: CASSLNPGQGRDEQYF.

The chain has TRBV7-2 and TRBJ2-7; maybe TRBD2 (6 bases). V was trimmed by 5 bases and J by 0 bases, leaving 14 bases between them. The CDR3 is 15 residues long. Germline V gene lookup returns CDR1 SGHTA and CDR2 FQGNSA. The CDR3 is CASSPEGTLSYEQYF. The CDR3 bases are TGTGCCAGCAGCCCAGAGGGGACTCTCTCCTACGAGCAGTACTTC.

This chain connects TRBV7-7 to TRBJ2-7; TRBD2 agrees at 7 bases. The CDR3 runs to 13 residues. The V segment lost 0 bases and the J segment 6 bases; nucleotides outside the gene matches: 2. Germline values: CDR1 SSHAT, CDR2 FNYEAQ (reference sequence). The CDR3 DNA is TGTGCCAGCAGCTTAGCATCGGGAGGCGAGCAGTACTTC. This codes for CASSLASGGEQYF. The variable domain in full, completed from reference TRBV7-7 and TRBJ2-7, reads GAGVSQSPRYKVTKRGQDVTLRCDPISSHATLYWYQQALGQGPEFLTYFNYEAQPDKSGLPSDRFSAERPEGSISTLTIQRTEQRDSAMYRCASSLASGGEQYFGPGTRLTVT.

The chain carries TRBV2 and TRBJ1-2, with TRBD1 as a possible D gene (5 bases). The ends were cut back, 9 bases at V and 4 bases at J, with 27 bases in the middle. Germline-derived CDR1 and CDR2 are SNHLY and FYNNEI. The CDR3 totals 17 residues. The chain's CDR3 is CARTEGFPPYSFYGYTF. The CDR3, as DNA: TGTGCCAGGACGGAGGGGTTCCCGCCATACTCCTTCTATGGCTACACCTTC.

The chain carries TRBV7-3 and TRBJ2-1; 7 positions match TRBD2. The V segment lost 4 bases and the J segment 3 bases; nucleotides outside the gene matches: 6. In germline, CDR1 is SGHTA, CDR2 FQGTGA. This CDR3 region has 15 residues. The CDR3 spells CASSYSGGRYNEQFF. Here the CDR3 DNA reads TGTGCCAGCAGCTATTCGGGGGGACGCTACAATGAGCAGTTCTTC.

The chain joins TRBV15 to TRBJ1-1, with 8 bases fitting TRBD1. The CDR3 is made up of 14 amino acids. With 1 base clipped from V and 4 bases from J, the junction kept 2 bases outside the gene matches. Germline CDR1 LNHNV, CDR2 YYDKDF (reference sequence). The CDR3, as DNA: TGTGCCACCAGCAGAGCCGACAGGGGCACTGAAGCTTTCTTT. Protein sequence: CATSRADRGTEAFF.

The chain uses TRBV2 and TRBJ2-5, with D maybe TRBD1 (5 bases). V lost 3 bases and J lost 4, with 6 bases in between. This CDR3 is built from 12 residues. Germline V gene data show CDR1 as SNHLY and CDR2 as FYNNEI. This chain's CDR3 is CASSDRVETQYF. In nucleotides, the CDR3 is TGTGCCAGCAGTGACAGGGTAGAGACCCAGTACTTC.

The gene calls are TRBV28 and TRBJ1-3; 7 nucleotides agree with TRBD1. This CDR3 has 16 amino acids. V lost 4 bases to trimming and J lost 0 bases; unmatched junction nucleotides: 6. Germline CDR1 MDHEN, CDR2 SYDVKM. CDR3 bases: TGTGCCAGCAGTTCGCAAGGGACAGACTCTGGAAACACCATATATTTT. Its translation: CASSSQGTDSGNTIYF.

The chain couples TRBV30 to TRBJ1-5; 11 bases line up with TRBD1. The CDR3 loop spans 17 amino acids. Germline assignment: CDR1 GTSNPN and CDR2 SVGIG (reference sequence). Trimming took 4 bases from V and 6 from J; bases not matched to a gene: 14. CDR3 coding DNA: TGTGCCTGGACCGTCCCCGGACAGGGGGCGGTTAGTCAGCCCCAGCATTTT. It translates to CAWTVPGQGAVSQPQHF.

This clone was counted only a few times. The rearrangement links TRBV6-6 to TRBJ2-7; weak D call: TRBD2 (6 bases). V lost 2 bases and J lost 1, with 9 bases in between. Germline lookup yields CDR1 MNHNY and CDR2 SVGAGI (reference sequence). The CDR3 is made up of 14 amino acids. CDR3: CASSYVRGSYEQYF. In nucleotides, the CDR3 is TGTGCCAGCAGTTACGTCCGGGGGTCCTACGAGCAGTACTTC.

This clone was seen a few times. The rearrangement links TRBV28 to TRBJ2-7, with 8 bases aligning to TRBD1. Germline V lookup: CDR1 MDHEN, CDR2 SYDVKM. The CDR3 is 14 amino acids. Trimming took 3 bases from V and 6 from J; bases not matched to a gene: 7. Here the CDR3 reads CASSFLVQGGEQYF. The DNA of the CDR3 is TGTGCCAGCAGTTTTCTAGTACAGGGGGGCGAGCAGTACTTC.

The rearrangement uses TRBV4-1 and TRBJ2-5; D is unresolved. The CDR3 has 14 amino acids. Germline loops: CDR1 MGHRA, CDR2 YSYEKL. V was cut by 0 bases and J by 5 bases, with 10 bases left in between. CDR3 in DNA: TGCGCCAGCAGCCAAGATCCAGCGTACGAGACCCAGTACTTC. Its translation: CASSQDPAYETQYF.